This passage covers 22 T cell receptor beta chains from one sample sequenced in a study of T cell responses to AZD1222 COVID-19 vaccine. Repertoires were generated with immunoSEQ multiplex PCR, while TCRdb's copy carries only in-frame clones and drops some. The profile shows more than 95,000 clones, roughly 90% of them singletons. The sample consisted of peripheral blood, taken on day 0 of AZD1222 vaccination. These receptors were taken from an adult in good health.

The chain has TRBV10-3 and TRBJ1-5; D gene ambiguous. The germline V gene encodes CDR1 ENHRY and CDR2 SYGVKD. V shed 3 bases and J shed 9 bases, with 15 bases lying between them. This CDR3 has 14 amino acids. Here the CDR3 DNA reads TGTGCCATCAGTGATGGGCGCTGGCTGTGGCCCCAGCATTTT. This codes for CAISDGRWLWPQHF.

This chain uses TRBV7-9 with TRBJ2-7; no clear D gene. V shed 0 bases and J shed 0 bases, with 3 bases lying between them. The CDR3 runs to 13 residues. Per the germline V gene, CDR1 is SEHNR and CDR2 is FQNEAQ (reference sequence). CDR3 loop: CASSLADSYEQYF. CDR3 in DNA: TGTGCCAGCAGCTTAGCCGACTCCTACGAGCAGTACTTC.

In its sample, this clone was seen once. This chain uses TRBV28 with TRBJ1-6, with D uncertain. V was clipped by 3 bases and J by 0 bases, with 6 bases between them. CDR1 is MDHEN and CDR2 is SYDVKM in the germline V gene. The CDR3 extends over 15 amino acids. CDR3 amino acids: CASSFDISYNSPLHF. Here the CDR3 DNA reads TGTGCCAGCAGTTTCGATATCTCCTATAATTCACCCCTCCACTTT.

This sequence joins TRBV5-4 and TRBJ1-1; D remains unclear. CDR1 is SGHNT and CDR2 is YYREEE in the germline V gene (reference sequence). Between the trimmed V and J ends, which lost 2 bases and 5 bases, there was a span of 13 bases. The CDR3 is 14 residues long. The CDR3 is CASSFGGEGTEAFF. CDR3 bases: TGTGCCAGCAGCTTCGGTGGGGAAGGTACTGAAGCTTTCTTT.

The CDR3 region has the DNA TGTGCCACCTCCCGCGGGAATGAGCAGTTCTTC. Translation: CATSRGNEQFF. The chain combines TRBV10-3 with TRBJ2-1; D is perhaps TRBD2 (5 bases). The CDR3 runs 11 residues. Germline CDR1 reads ENHRY; CDR2 reads SYGVKD. V was trimmed by 10 bases and J by 7 bases, leaving 11 bases between them.

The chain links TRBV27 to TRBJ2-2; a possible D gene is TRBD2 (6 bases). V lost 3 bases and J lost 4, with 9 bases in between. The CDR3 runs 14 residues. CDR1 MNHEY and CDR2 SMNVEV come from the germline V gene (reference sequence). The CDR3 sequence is CASSFNGGTGELFF. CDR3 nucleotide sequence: TGTGCCAGCAGTTTCAACGGGGGCACCGGGGAGCTGTTTTTT.

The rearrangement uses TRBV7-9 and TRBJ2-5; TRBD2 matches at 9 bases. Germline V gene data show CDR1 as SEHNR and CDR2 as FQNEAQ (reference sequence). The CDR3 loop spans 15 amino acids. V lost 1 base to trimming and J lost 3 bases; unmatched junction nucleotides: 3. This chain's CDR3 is CASSLVAGVKETQYF. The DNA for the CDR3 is TGTGCCAGCAGCTTAGTAGCGGGGGTAAAAGAGACCCAGTACTTC.

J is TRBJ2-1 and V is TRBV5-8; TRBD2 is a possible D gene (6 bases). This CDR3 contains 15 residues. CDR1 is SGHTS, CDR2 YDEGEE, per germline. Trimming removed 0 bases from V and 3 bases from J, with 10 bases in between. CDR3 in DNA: TGTGCCAGCAGCTTGGTCGGGGGAGGCTACAATGAGCAGTTCTTC. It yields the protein CASSLVGGGYNEQFF.

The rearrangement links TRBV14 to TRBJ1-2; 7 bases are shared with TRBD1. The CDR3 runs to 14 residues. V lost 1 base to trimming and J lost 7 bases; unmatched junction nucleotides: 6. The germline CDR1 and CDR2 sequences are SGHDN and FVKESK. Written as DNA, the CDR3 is TGTGCCAGCAGCCAAGCCCACAGGGGAAGTGGCTACACCTTC. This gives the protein CASSQAHRGSGYTF.

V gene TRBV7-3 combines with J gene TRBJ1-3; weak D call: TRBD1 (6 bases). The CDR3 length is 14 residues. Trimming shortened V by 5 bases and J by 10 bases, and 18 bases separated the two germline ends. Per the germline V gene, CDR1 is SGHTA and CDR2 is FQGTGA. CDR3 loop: CASSPRDTSSTIYF. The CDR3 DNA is TGTGCCAGCAGCCCGAGGGACACCTCTTCAACCATATATTTT.

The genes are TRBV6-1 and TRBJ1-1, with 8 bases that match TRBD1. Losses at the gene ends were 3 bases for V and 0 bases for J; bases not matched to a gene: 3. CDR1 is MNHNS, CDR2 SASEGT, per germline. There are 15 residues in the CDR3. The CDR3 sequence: CASSDRQGMNTEAFF. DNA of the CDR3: TGTGCCAGCAGTGACAGACAGGGGATGAACACTGAAGCTTTCTTT.

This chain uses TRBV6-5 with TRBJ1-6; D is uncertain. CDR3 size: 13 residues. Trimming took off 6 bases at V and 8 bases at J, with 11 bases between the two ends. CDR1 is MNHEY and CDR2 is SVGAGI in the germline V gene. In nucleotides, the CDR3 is TGTGCCAGCAGCCCCACCGGGGATTCACCCCTCCACTTT. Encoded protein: CASSPTGDSPLHF.

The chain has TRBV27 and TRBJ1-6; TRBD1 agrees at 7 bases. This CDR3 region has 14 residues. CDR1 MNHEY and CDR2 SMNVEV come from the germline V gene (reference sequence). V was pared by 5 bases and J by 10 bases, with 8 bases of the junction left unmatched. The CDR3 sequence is CASSLEGARSPLHF. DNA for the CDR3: TGTGCCAGCAGTCTCGAGGGGGCAAGGTCACCCCTCCACTTT.

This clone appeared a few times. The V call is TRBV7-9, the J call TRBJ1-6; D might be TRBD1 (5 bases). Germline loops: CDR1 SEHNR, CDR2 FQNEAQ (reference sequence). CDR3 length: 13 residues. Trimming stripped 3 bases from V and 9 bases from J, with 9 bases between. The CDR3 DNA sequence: TGTGCCAGCAGCTTCATCGACAGTTCACCCCTCCACTTT. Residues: CASSFIDSSPLHF. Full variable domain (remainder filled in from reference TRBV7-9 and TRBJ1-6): DTGVSQNPRHKITKRGQNVTFRCDPISEHNRLYWYRQTLGQGPEFLTYFQNEAQLEKSRLLSDRFSAERPKGSFSTLEIQRTEQGDSAMYLCASSFIDSSPLHFGNGTRLTVT.

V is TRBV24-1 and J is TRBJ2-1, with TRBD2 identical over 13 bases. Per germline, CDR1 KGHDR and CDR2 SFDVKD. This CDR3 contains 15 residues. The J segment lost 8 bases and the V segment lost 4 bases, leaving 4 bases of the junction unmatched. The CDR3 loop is CATSDLTSGGDEQFF. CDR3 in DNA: TGTGCCACCAGTGACCTTACTAGCGGGGGGGATGAGCAGTTCTTC.

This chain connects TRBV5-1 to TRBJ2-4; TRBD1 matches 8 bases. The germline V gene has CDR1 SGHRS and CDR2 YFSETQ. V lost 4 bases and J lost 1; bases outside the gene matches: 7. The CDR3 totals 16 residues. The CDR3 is CASSDRTGRAKNIQYF. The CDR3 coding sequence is TGCGCCAGCAGCGACCGGACAGGGAGGGCCAAAAACATTCAGTACTTC.

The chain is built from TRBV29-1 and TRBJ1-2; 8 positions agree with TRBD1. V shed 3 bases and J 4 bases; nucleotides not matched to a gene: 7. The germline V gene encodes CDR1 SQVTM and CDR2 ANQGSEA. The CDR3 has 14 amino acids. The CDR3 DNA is TGCAGCGTTGAGCGGCAGGGGGCGTCCTATGGCTACACCTTC. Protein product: CSVERQGASYGYTF. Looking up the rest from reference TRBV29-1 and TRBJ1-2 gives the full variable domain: SAVISQKPSRDICQRGTSLTIQCQVDSQVTMMFWYRQQPGQSLTLIATANQGSEATYESGFVIDKFPISRPNLTFSTLTVSNMSPEDSSIYLCSVERQGASYGYTFGSGTRLTVV.

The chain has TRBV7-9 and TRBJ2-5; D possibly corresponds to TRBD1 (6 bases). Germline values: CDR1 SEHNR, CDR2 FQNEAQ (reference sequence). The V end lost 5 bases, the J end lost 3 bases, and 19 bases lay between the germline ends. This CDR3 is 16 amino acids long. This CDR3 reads CASSDYRENLKETQYF. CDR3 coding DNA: TGTGCCAGCAGCGACTACAGGGAAAACTTAAAAGAGACCCAGTACTTC.

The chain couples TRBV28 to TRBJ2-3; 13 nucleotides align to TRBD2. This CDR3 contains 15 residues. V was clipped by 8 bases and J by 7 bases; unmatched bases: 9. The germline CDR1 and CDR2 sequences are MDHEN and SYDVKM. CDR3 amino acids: CASLRGTSGINTQYF. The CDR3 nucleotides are TGTGCCAGCCTCCGGGGGACTAGCGGGATAAATACGCAGTATTTT.

CDR3 sequence reads: CASSQEWPQGVYEQYF. As DNA, the CDR3 is TGCGCCAGCAGCCAAGAATGGCCCCAGGGAGTCTACGAGCAGTACTTC. The V call is TRBV4-1, the J call TRBJ2-7, with D possibly called TRBD1 or TRBD2 (5 bases each). Germline-derived CDR1 and CDR2 are MGHRA and YSYEKL. This CDR3 region has 16 residues. Trimming cost V 0 bases and J 3 bases, with 15 bases left between them.

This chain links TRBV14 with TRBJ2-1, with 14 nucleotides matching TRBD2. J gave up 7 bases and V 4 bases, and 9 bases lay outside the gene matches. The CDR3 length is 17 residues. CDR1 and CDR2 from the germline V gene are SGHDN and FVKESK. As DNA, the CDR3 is TGTGCCAGCAGCCCCCTTGGGACTAGCGGGAGTATAAATGAGCAGTTCTTC. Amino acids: CASSPLGTSGSINEQFF.

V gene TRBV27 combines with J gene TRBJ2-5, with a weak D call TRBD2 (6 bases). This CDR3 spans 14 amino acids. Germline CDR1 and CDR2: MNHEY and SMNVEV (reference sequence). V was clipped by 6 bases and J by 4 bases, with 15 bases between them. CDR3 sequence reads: CASRGGALGETQYF. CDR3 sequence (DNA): TGTGCCAGCAGGGGCGGGGCCTTAGGAGAGACCCAGTACTTC.